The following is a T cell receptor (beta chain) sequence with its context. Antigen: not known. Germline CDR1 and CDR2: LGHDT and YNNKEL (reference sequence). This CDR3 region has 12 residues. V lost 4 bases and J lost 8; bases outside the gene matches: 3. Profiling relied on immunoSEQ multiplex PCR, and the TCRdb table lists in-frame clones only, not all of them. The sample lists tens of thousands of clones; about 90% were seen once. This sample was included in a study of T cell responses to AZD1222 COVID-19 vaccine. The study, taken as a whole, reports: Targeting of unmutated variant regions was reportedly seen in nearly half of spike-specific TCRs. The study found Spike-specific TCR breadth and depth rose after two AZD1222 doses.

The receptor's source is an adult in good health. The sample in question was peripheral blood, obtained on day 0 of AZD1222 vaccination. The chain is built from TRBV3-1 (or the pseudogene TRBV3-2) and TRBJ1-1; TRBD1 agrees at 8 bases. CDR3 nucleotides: TGTGCCAGCAGCCCCCGGACAGGGGAAGCTTTCTTT. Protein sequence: CASSPRTGEAFF.